This TCR beta chain stems from a study of T cell repertoires in cytomegalovirus infection. TCRdb processed the reads anew with MiXCR; each CDR3 protein has one entry. Altogether 600,000 to 800,000 distinct CDR3 sequences are present, 20% to 25% being singletons, with the ten largest covering approximately 8.2%. Overall study findings and caveats: Totalled public TCR beta family frequency picked out people who carried CMV plus the relevant HLA.

This clonotype came up many times. No antigen is known for it. Germline V gene lookup returns CDR1 SGHAT and CDR2 FQNNGV. The J segment lost 3 bases and the V segment lost 3 bases, leaving 7 bases of the junction unmatched. The CDR3 sequence is 15 residues long. Material: CD8+ T cells from PBMCs. The chain employs TRBV11-2 and TRBJ1-1; 7 bases line up with TRBD1. This TCR derives from a human donor in good health (CMV status not recorded). Some clones in this sample may be carry-over from other donors' samples. The CDR3 loop reads CASSFDDRDHTEAFF. The CDR3 DNA sequence: TGTGCCAGCAGCTTCGACGACAGGGACCACACTGAAGCTTTCTTT.